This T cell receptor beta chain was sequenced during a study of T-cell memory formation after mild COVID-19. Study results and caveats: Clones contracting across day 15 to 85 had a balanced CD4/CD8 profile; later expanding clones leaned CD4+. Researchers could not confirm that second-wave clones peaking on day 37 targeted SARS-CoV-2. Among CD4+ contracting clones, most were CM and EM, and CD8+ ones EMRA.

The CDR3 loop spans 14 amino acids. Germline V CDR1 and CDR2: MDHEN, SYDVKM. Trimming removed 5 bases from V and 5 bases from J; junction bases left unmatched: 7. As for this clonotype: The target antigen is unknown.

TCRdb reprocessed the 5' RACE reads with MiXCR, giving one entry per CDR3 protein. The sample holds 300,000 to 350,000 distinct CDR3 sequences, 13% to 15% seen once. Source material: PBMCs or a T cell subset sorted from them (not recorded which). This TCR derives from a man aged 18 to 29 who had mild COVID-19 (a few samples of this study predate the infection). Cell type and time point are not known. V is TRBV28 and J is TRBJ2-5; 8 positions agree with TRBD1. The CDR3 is CASSRTGIVETQYF. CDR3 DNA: TGTGCCAGCAGTAGGACAGGGATAGTCGAGACCCAGTACTTC.